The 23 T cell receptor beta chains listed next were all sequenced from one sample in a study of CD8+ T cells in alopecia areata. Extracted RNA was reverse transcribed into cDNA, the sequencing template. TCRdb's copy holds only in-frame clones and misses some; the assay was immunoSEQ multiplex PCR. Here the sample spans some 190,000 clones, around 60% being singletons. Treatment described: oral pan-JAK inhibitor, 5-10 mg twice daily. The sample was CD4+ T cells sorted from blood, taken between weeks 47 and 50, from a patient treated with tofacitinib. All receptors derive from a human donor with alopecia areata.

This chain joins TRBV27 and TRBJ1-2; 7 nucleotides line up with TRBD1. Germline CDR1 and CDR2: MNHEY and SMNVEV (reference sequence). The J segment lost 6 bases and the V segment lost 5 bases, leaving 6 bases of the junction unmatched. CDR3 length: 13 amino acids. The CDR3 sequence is CASSPGTVDGYTF. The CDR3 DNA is TGTGCCAGCAGTCCCGGGACAGTCGATGGCTACACCTTC.

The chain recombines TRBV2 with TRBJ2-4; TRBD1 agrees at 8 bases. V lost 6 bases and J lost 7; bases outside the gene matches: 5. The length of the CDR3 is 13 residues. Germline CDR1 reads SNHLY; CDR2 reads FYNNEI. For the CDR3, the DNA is TGTGCCAGCAGCGCACGACAGGGGAACATTCAGTACTTC. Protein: CASSARQGNIQYF.

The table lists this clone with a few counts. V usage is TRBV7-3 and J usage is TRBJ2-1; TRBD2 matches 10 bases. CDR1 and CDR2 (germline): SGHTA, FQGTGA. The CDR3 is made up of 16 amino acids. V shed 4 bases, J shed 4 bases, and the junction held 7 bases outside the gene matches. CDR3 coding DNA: TGTGCCAGCAGCTCGAAAATAGCGGGGGGTTACAATGAGCAGTTCTTC. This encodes CASSSKIAGGYNEQFF.

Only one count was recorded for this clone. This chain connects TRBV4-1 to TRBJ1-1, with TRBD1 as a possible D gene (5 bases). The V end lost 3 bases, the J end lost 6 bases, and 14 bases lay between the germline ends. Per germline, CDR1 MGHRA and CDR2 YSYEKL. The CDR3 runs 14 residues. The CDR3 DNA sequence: TGCGCCAGCAGCCACACGGGGGGAAGAGCTGAAGCTTTCTTT. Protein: CASSHTGGRAEAFF.

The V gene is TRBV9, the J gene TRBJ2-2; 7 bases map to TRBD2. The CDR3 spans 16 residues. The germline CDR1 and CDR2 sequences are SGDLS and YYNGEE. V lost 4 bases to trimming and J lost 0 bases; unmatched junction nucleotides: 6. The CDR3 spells CASSRRAGANTGELFF. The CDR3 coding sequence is TGTGCCAGCAGCCGCCGGGCGGGGGCGAACACCGGGGAGCTGTTTTTT.

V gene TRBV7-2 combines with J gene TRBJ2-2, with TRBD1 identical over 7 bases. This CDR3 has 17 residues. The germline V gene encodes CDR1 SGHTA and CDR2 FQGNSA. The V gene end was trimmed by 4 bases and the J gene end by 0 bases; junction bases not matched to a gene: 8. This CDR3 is CASSSRRDSPNTGELFF. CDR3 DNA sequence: TGTGCCAGCAGCTCCAGACGGGACAGCCCGAACACCGGGGAGCTGTTTTTT.

The CDR3 DNA reads as TGCGCCAGCAGCCAAGATGTACAGGGGGCCTTTGAGCAGTTCTTC. Translating it yields CASSQDVQGAFEQFF. The chain combines TRBV4-3 with TRBJ2-1; 9 bases fit TRBD1. CDR3 length: 15 residues. V shed 0 bases, J shed 9 bases, and the junction held 6 bases outside the gene matches. Looked up from germline, CDR1 is LGHNA and CDR2 is YSLEER.

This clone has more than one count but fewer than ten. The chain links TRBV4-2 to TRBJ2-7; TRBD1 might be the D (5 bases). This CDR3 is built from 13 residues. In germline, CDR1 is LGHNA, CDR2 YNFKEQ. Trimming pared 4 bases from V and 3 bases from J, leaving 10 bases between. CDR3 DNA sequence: TGTGCCAGCAGCCGGGTCCAGGGCTACGAGCAGTACTTC. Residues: CASSRVQGYEQYF.

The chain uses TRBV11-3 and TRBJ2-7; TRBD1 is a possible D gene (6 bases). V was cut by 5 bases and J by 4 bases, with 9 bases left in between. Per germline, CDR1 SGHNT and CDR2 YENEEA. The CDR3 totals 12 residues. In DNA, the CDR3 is TGTGCCAGCAGCCCAGGACAGTACGAGCAGTACTTC. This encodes CASSPGQYEQYF. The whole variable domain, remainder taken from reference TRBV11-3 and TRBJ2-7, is EAGVVQSPRYKIIEKKQPVAFWCNPISGHNTLYWYLQNLGQGPELLIRYENEEAVDDSQLPKDRFSAERLKGVDSTLKIQPAELGDSAVYLCASSPGQYEQYFGPGTRLTVT.

CDR3 coding DNA: TGTGCCTGGAGCGCATCCATGAACACTGAAGCTTTCTTT. Protein: CAWSASMNTEAFF. The chain combines TRBV30 with TRBJ1-1; D remains unclear. The V and J ends lost 3 bases and 0 bases respectively, with 8 bases between them. CDR3 length equals 13 residues. Germline V gene sequence: CDR1 GTSNPN, CDR2 SVGIG (reference sequence).

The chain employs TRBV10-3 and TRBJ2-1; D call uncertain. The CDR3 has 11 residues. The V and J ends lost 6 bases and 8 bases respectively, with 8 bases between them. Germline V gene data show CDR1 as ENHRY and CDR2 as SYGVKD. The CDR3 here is CAIREADEQFF. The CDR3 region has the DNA TGTGCCATCAGAGAGGCGGATGAGCAGTTCTTC.

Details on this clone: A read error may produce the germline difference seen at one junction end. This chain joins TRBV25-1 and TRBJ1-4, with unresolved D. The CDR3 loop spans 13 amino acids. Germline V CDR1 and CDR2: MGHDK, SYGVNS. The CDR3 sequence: CASRAGTREKLSF. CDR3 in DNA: TGTGCCAGCAGGGCAGGTACTCGTGAAAAACTGTCTTTT.

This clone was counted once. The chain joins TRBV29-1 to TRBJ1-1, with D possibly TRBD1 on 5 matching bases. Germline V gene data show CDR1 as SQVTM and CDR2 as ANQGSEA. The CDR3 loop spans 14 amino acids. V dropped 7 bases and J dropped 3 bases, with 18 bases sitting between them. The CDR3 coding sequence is TGCAGCGCGCAACATGGGGGGATTTACACTGAAGCTTTCTTT. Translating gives CSAQHGGIYTEAFF.

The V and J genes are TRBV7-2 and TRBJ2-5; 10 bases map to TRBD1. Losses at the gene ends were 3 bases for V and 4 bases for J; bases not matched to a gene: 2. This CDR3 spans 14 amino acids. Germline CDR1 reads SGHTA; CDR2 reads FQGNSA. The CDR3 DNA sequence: TGTGCCAGCAGCTTGACAGGGGGCGGAGAGACCCAGTACTTC. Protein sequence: CASSLTGGGETQYF.

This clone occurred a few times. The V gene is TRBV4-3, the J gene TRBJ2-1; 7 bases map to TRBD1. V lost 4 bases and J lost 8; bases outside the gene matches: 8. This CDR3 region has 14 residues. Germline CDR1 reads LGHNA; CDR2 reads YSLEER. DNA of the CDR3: TGCGCCAGCAGCCTCCGGACAGGTTGGGATGAGCAGTTCTTC. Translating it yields CASSLRTGWDEQFF.

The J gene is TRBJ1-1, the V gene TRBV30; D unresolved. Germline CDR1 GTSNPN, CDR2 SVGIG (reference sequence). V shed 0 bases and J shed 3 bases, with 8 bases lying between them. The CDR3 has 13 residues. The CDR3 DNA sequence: TGTGCCTGGAGTGTGCAGAGGGACACTGAAGCTTTCTTT. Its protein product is CAWSVQRDTEAFF.

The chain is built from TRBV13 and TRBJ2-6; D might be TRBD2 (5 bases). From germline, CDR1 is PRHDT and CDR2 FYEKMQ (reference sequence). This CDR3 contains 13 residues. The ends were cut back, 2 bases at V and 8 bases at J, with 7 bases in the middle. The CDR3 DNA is TGTGCCAGCAGCTTAACGGGGACCAACGTCCTGACTTTC. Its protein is CASSLTGTNVLTF.

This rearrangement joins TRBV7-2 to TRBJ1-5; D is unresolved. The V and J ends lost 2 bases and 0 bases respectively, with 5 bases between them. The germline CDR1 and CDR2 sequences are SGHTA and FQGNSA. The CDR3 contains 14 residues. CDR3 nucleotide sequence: TGTGCCAGCAGCTTACCAAGTAGCAATCAGCCCCAGCATTTT. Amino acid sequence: CASSLPSSNQPQHF.

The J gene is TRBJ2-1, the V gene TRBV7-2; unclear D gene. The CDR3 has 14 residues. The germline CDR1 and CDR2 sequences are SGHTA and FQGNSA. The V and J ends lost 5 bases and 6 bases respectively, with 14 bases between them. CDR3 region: CASSPHYVVNEQFF. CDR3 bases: TGTGCCAGCAGCCCGCATTATGTCGTCAATGAGCAGTTCTTC.

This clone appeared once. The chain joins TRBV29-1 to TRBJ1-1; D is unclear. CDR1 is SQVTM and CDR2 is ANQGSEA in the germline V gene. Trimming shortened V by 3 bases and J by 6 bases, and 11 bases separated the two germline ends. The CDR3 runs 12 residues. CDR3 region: CSVDGQAAEAFF. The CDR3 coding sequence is TGCAGCGTTGATGGGCAGGCCGCTGAAGCTTTCTTT.

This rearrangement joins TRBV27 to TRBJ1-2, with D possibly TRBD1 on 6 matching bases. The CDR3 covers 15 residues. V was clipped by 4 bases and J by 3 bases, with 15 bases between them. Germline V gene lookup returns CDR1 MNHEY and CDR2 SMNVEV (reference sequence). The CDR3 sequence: CASSWGRGYDYGYTF. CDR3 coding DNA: TGTGCCAGCAGTTGGGGTAGGGGGTACGACTATGGCTACACCTTC.

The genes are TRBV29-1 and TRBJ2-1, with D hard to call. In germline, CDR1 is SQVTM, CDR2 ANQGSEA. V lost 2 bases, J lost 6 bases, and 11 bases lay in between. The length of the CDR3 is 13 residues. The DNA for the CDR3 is TGCAGCGTTGAACCTCGACTGAGCAATGAGCAGTTCTTC. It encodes CSVEPRLSNEQFF.

CDR3 in amino acids: CASSRAGAEAFF. The DNA of the CDR3 is TGCGCCAGCAGCCGAGCAGGGGCTGAAGCTTTCTTT. J is TRBJ1-1 and V is TRBV4-3; a possible D gene is TRBD1 (6 bases). The CDR3 consists of 12 residues. Between the trimmed V and J ends, which lost 4 bases and 6 bases, there was a span of 9 bases. Germline CDR1 LGHNA, CDR2 YSLEER.